The 20 T cell receptor beta chains below come from one sample, sequenced in a study of radiotherapy plus CTLA-4 blockade in lung cancer. Clones were read by immunoSEQ multiplex PCR, and TCRdb kept only the in-frame ones, dropping some. The top ten hold 4% of the sample, which has tens of thousands of clones, over 70% seen once. Sample: peripheral blood, taken from a patient treated with radiotherapy plus ipilimumab. These receptors were collected from a human donor with non-small cell lung cancer who had a partial response to radiotherapy plus ipilimumab. Some clones in this sample may be carry-over from other donors' samples.

This chain joins TRBV25-1 and TRBJ1-4, with a weak D call TRBD1 (5 bases). V lost 0 bases to trimming and J lost 8 bases, with 13 bases between them. Germline CDR1 reads MGHDK; CDR2 reads SYGVNS. The CDR3 extends over 15 amino acids. CDR3 coding DNA: TGTGCCAGCAGTGAATATAAGGGCGCAGGGGAAAAACTGTTTTTT. Its protein product is CASSEYKGAGEKLFF.

V and J are TRBV29-1 and TRBJ2-1, with 13 bases lining up with TRBD2. The CDR3 consists of 16 residues. The junction had 11 bases not matched to a gene; V was cut back by 4 bases and J by 8 bases. Germline CDR1 SQVTM, CDR2 ANQGSEA. The DNA of the CDR3 is TGCAGCGTTGCGATAGGACTAGCGGGAGTGGCACATGAGCAGTTCTTC. It translates to CSVAIGLAGVAHEQFF.

V usage is TRBV19 and J usage is TRBJ2-3; weak D call: TRBD1 (6 bases). Between the trimmed V and J ends, which lost 6 bases and 1 base, there was a span of 17 bases. CDR1 and CDR2 from the germline V gene are LNHDA and SQIVND (reference sequence). The CDR3 is made up of 16 amino acids. CDR3 amino acids: CASRRGLAGGTDTQYF. CDR3 in DNA: TGTGCCAGTAGAAGGGGGTTGGCTGGGGGCACAGATACGCAGTATTTT.

The gene calls are TRBV27 and TRBJ1-1; 7 nucleotides match TRBD1. CDR1 is MNHEY, CDR2 SMNVEV, per germline (reference sequence). Trimming at V came to 7 bases and at J to 0 bases, leaving 8 bases not matched to a gene. CDR3 size: 15 residues. CDR3 region: CASMRRTGVNTEAFF. The CDR3 DNA sequence: TGTGCCAGCATGCGCCGGACAGGAGTGAACACTGAAGCTTTCTTT.

The J gene is TRBJ1-2, the V gene TRBV6-5; D is undetermined. Germline values: CDR1 MNHEY, CDR2 SVGAGI. The CDR3 is made up of 14 amino acids. V was pared by 0 bases and J by 5 bases, with 10 bases between. The CDR3 region has the DNA TGTGCCAGCAGTTACTCGGAACGGGGTTATGGCTACACCTTC. Amino acid sequence: CASSYSERGYGYTF.

CDR3 amino acids: CASSLQGSSGANVLTF. Written as DNA, the CDR3 is TGTGCCAGCAGCCTACAGGGTTCGTCTGGGGCCAACGTCCTGACTTTC. The chain carries TRBV7-3 and TRBJ2-6; perhaps TRBD1 as D (6 bases). V lost 5 bases, J lost 1 base, and 12 bases lay in between. This CDR3 has 16 amino acids. Germline CDR1 and CDR2: SGHTA and FQGTGA. The whole variable domain, filled in from reference TRBV7-3 and TRBJ2-6, reads GAGVSQTPSNKVTEKGKYVELRCDPISGHTALYWYRQSLGQGPEFLIYFQGTGAADDSGLPNDRFFAVRPEGSVSTLKIQRTERGDSAVYLCASSLQGSSGANVLTFGAGSRLTVL.

This sequence joins TRBV7-2 and TRBJ2-7; TRBD2 matches at 10 bases. CDR3 length: 17 amino acids. Germline V gene lookup returns CDR1 SGHTA and CDR2 FQGNSA. V shed 5 bases and J 2 bases; nucleotides not matched to a gene: 12. The CDR3 DNA follows: TGTGCCAGCAGCCTTGGTCGGGCTAGCGGGAGCCCCTACGAGCAGTACTTC. Its translation: CASSLGRASGSPYEQYF.

The CDR3 reads CASSFGGRQLETQYF. CDR3 sequence (DNA): TGCGCCAGCAGCTTTGGGGGCAGACAACTAGAGACCCAGTACTTC. The chain joins TRBV5-1 to TRBJ2-5; possible D gene TRBD1, 6 bases. The CDR3 loop spans 15 amino acids. Germline V gene lookup returns CDR1 SGHRS and CDR2 YFSETQ. Trimming removed 2 bases at V and 4 bases at J, with 15 bases between.

This chain links TRBV7-9 with TRBJ1-2; TRBD1 matches 7 bases. This CDR3 has 13 residues. Germline assignment: CDR1 SEHNR and CDR2 FQNEAQ (reference sequence). V was pared by 6 bases and J by 3 bases, with 4 bases of the junction left unmatched. The CDR3 loop reads CASSPTGDYGYTF. The CDR3 bases are TGTGCCAGCAGTCCCACAGGGGACTATGGCTACACCTTC.

The chain employs TRBV9 and TRBJ1-1; 8 nucleotides line up with TRBD1. The CDR3 consists of 12 residues. Germline CDR1 is SGDLS and CDR2 is YYNGEE. Trimming removed 3 bases from V and 6 bases from J; junction bases left unmatched: 1. The CDR3, as DNA: TGTGCCAGCAGCGGACAGGGGCCTGAAGCTTTCTTT. It codes for CASSGQGPEAFF.

The chain links TRBV5-1 to TRBJ2-1, with TRBD2 matching over 8 bases. In germline, CDR1 is SGHRS, CDR2 YFSETQ. J was trimmed by 7 bases and V by 6 bases; bases with no gene match: 9. This CDR3 spans 14 amino acids. Here the CDR3 DNA reads TGCGCCAGCACCCGGGAGGGGGTAGTGAATGAGCAGTTCTTC. It is translated as CASTREGVVNEQFF. Filled out from reference TRBV5-1 and TRBJ2-1, the complete variable domain reads KAGVTQTPRYLIKTRGQQVTLSCSPISGHRSVSWYQQTPGQGLQFLFEYFSETQRNKGNFPGRFSGRQFSNSRSEMNVSTLELGDSALYLCASTREGVVNEQFFGPGTRLTVL.

This clone came up a few times. V is TRBV4-2 and J is TRBJ2-3, with TRBD2 matching 8 bases. The germline V gene has CDR1 LGHNA and CDR2 YNFKEQ. Trimming removed 1 base from V and 0 bases from J; junction bases left unmatched: 12. The CDR3 contains 19 residues. This chain's CDR3 is CASSQGVIAGTLSTDTQYF. CDR3 DNA sequence: TGTGCCAGCAGCCAAGGGGTAATAGCGGGGACTCTTAGCACAGATACGCAGTATTTT.

This clone has only a few counts. This sequence joins TRBV25-1 and TRBJ1-1; D is unclear. Trimming took off 6 bases at V and 10 bases at J, with 12 bases between the two ends. The germline V gene encodes CDR1 MGHDK and CDR2 SYGVNS. This CDR3 region has 11 residues. The CDR3 loop reads CASSQQFLAFF. The CDR3 nucleotides are TGTGCCAGCAGCCAACAGTTTCTAGCTTTCTTT.

This clone has just one count. The gene calls are TRBV18 and TRBJ1-1; no clear D. This CDR3 has 15 residues. In germline, CDR1 is KGHSH, CDR2 LQKENI. The V end was cut by 6 bases, the J end by 1 base, with 15 bases between. The CDR3 is CASSYAERENTEAFF. CDR3 DNA: TGTGCCAGCTCTTATGCGGAGAGGGAGAACACTGAAGCTTTCTTT.

The chain couples TRBV11-2 to TRBJ2-1; 8 nucleotides agree with TRBD2. The J segment lost 9 bases and the V segment lost 2 bases, leaving 6 bases of the junction unmatched. The CDR3 has 14 amino acids. Germline CDR1 is SGHAT and CDR2 is FQNNGV. DNA of the CDR3: TGTGCCAGCAGCTTATACGGGGGGGCCCCTGAGCAGTTCTTC. This gives the protein CASSLYGGAPEQFF.

V gene TRBV10-1 combines with J gene TRBJ1-1, with a weak D call TRBD1 (6 bases). This CDR3 contains 13 residues. Germline-derived CDR1 and CDR2 are WNHNN and SYGVQD (reference sequence). The V and J ends lost 6 bases and 0 bases respectively, with 8 bases between them. The CDR3 DNA sequence: TGCGCCAGCAGGGGACAAATGAACACTGAAGCTTTCTTT. Translating gives CASRGQMNTEAFF.

The rearrangement joins TRBV6-5 to TRBJ2-3; D perhaps matches TRBD2 (5 bases). CDR3 length equals 11 residues. Per the germline V gene, CDR1 is MNHEY and CDR2 is SVGAGI. With 6 bases removed from V and 6 bases from J, the gap between germline ends came to 7 bases. In DNA form, the CDR3 reads TGTGCCAGCAGGGACTTCGATACGCAGTATTTT. Translating gives CASRDFDTQYF.

The table lists this clone with a few counts. V is TRBV9 and J is TRBJ1-5, with TRBD1 identical over 11 bases. V trimming: 4 bases; J trimming: 6 bases; junction bases outside the gene matches: 6. CDR1 is SGDLS and CDR2 is YYNGEE in the germline V gene. CDR3 length: 15 amino acids. The CDR3 sequence: CASSSGQGGGQPQHF. The CDR3 DNA reads TGTGCCAGCAGCTCGGGACAGGGGGGCGGTCAGCCCCAGCATTTT. The whole variable domain, filled in from reference TRBV9 and TRBJ1-5, reads DSGVTQTPKHLITATGQRVTLRCSPRSGDLSVYWYQQSLDQGLQFLIQYYNGEERAKGNILERFSAQQFPDLHSELNLSSLELGDSALYFCASSSGQGGGQPQHFGDGTRLSIL.

V usage is TRBV2 and J usage is TRBJ1-2; no clear D gene. The germline CDR1 and CDR2 sequences are SNHLY and FYNNEI. V lost 6 bases, J lost 5 bases, and 10 bases lay in between. The CDR3 loop spans 12 amino acids. The chain's CDR3 is CASSPEIYGYTF. CDR3 coding DNA: TGTGCCAGCAGCCCAGAAATATATGGCTACACCTTC. Together with reference TRBV2 and TRBJ1-2, the CDR3 gives the full variable domain: EPEVTQTPSHQVTQMGQEVILRCVPISNHLYFYWYRQILGQKVEFLVSFYNNEISEKSEIFDDQFSVERPDGSNFTLKIRSTKLEDSAMYFCASSPEIYGYTFGSGTRLTVV.

The chain uses TRBV5-6 and TRBJ2-1, with 7 bases aligning to TRBD1. CDR3 length equals 15 residues. The trim removed 4 bases at V and 7 bases at J, leaving 11 bases unmatched. CDR1 is SGHDT and CDR2 is YYEEEE in the germline V gene. The CDR3 region is CASSPERDSLNEQFF. In DNA form, the CDR3 reads TGTGCCAGCAGCCCTGAACGGGACAGTCTAAATGAGCAGTTCTTC.